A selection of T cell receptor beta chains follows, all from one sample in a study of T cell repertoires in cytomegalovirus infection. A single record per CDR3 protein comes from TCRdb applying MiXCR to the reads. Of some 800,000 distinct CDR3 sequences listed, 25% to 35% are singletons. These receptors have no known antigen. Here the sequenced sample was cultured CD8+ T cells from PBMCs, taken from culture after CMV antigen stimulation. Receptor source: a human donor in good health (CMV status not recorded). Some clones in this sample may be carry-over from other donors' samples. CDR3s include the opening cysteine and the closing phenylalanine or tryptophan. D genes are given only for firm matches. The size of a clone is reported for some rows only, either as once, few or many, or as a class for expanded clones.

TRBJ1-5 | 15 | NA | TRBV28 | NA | TGTGCCAGCAGTTTATTGCGGGGCACGGGTCAGCCCCAGCATTTT | CASSLLRGTGQPQHF
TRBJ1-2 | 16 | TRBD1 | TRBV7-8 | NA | TGTGCCAGCAGCTCAGTGACAGGGGGCAGGGACTATGGCTACACCTTC | CASSSVTGGRDYGYTF
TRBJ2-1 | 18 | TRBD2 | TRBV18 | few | TGTGCCAGCTCACCACCACGGGGGGTCAATATATCCTACAATGAGCAGTTCTTC | CASSPPRGVNISYNEQFF
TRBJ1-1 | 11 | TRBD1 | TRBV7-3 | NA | TGTGCCAGCAGCCTCCAGGGGGATGCTTTCTTT | CASSLQGDAFF
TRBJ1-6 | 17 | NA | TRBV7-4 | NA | TGTGCCAGCAGCTCCGCGACAGCCAGCTCCTATAATTCACCCCTCCACTTT | CASSSATASSYNSPLHF
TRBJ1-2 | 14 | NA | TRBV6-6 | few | TGTGCCAGCAGTCTACAGGGCCTACCCTATGGCTACACCTTC | CASSLQGLPYGYTF
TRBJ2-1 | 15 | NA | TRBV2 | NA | TGTGCCAGCAGTGAATCCGGGAGCGGTTACAATGAGCAGTTCTTC | CASSESGSGYNEQFF
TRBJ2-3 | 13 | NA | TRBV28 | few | TGTGCCAGCAGTTTTACCTTCACAGATACGCAGTATTTT | CASSFTFTDTQYF
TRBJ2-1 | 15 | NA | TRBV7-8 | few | TGTGCCAGCAGCACAGGACCTGTTGGTGGCGATGAGCAGTTCTTC | CASSTGPVGGDEQFF
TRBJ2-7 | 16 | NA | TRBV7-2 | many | TGTGCCAGCAAGGACCTTACTAGCTCCATTACCTACGAGCAGTACTTC | CASKDLTSSITYEQYF
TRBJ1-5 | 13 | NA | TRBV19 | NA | TGTGCCACTACGGGCAGCGGCATATGGCCCCAGCATTTT | CATTGSGIWPQHF
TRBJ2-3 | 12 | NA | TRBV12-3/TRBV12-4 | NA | TGTGCCAGCACCCACCCGGGGGATACGCAGTATTTT | CASTHPGDTQYF
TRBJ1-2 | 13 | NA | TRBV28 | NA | TGTGCCAGCAGCCGGGACGGGAACTATGGCTACACCTTC | CASSRDGNYGYTF
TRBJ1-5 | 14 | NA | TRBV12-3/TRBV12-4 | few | TGTGCCAGCACTCCCGGACACCTCAATCAGCCCCAGCATTTT | CASTPGHLNQPQHF
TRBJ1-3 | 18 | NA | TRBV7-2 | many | TGTGCCAGCAGCTTAAACGGGTTGCGAGTCGTCTCTGGAAACACCATATATTTT | CASSLNGLRVVSGNTIYF
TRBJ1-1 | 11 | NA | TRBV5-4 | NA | TGTGCCAGCAGCTCACCCCTTGAAGCTTTCTTT | CASSSPLEAFF
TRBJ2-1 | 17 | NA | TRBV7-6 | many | TGTGCCAGCAGCATTCTGGCTGGAGGGATCGGTTACAATGAGCAGTTCTTC | CASSILAGGIGYNEQFF
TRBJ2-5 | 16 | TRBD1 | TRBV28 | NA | TGTGCCAGCAGTTTACGCAGGGACAGGCCACGGAAGACCCAGTACTTC | CASSLRRDRPRKTQYF
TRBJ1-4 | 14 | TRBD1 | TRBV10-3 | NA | TGTGCCATCAGTGAGAAAGGACAGGGAAACCGGCTGTTTTTT | CAISEKGQGNRLFF
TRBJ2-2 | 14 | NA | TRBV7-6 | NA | TGTGCCAGCAGCCCTTCTACGGGGGTCGGGGAGCTGTTTTTT | CASSPSTGVGELFF
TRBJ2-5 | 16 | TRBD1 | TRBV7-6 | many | TGTGCCAGCAGCCACCAAAGACAGGGGGTTGGGGAGACCCAGTACTTC | CASSHQRQGVGETQYF
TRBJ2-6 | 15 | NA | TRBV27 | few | TGTGCCAGCAGTTCCCCTCGTAACGGGGCCAACGTCCTGACTTTC | CASSSPRNGANVLTF
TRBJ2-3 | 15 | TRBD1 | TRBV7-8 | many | TGTGCCAGCAGCGTCCGGCTACAGGGGTCAGATACGCAGTATTTT | CASSVRLQGSDTQYF
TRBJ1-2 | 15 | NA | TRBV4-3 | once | TGCGCCAGCAGCCAAGATCTTGAGGGGAACTATGGCTACACCTTC | CASSQDLEGNYGYTF
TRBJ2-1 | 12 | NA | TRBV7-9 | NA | TGTGCCAGCAGCTTACCCAGCACTGAGCAGTTCTTC | CASSLPSTEQFF
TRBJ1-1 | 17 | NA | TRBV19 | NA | TGTGCCAGTCCCGGCCCGGACAGACCGACCCTGAACACTGAAGCTTTCTTT | CASPGPDRPTLNTEAFF
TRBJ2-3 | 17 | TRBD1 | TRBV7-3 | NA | TGTGCCAGCAGCTTAACTCCGACAGGGGGTGGTACAGATACGCAGTATTTT | CASSLTPTGGGTDTQYF
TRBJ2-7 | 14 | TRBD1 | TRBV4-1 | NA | TGCGCCAGCAGCCATTCGGGACAGGGATATGAGCAGTACTTC | CASSHSGQGYEQYF
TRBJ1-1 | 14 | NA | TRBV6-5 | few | TGTGCCAGCAGCCTCACCCTTGGGGGTACTGAAGCTTTCTTT | CASSLTLGGTEAFF
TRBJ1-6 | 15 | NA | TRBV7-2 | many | TGTGCCAGCAGCGAGACACCGTCCCATAATTCACCCCTCCACTTT | CASSETPSHNSPLHF
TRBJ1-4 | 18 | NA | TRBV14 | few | TGTGCCAGCAGCCCAAGGAAGCAGGGTGCTCGTTTTGGGGAAAAACTGTTTTTT | CASSPRKQGARFGEKLFF
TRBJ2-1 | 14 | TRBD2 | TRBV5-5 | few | TGTGCCAGCAGCTTGAGGACTAGAGGGAATGAGCAGTTCTTC | CASSLRTRGNEQFF
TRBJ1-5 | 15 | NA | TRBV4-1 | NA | TGTGCCAGCAGCCAAGTTTTAAGGGACAATCAGCCCCAGCATTTT | CASSQVLRDNQPQHF
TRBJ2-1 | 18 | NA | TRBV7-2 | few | TGTGCCAGCAGCTTCCCATTCGCGGGGGCGGTCTCCTACAATGAGCAGTTCTTC | CASSFPFAGAVSYNEQFF
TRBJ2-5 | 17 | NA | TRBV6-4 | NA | TGTGCCAGCAACACCCTCGTCGTACAGGGGGGGCAAGAGACCCAGTACTTC | CASNTLVVQGGQETQYF
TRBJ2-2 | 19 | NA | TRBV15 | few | TGTGCCACCAGCAGAGATTTTTCAGCGGTCGCATCGAACACCGGGGAGCTGTTTTTT | CATSRDFSAVASNTGELFF
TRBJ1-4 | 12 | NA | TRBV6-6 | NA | TGTGCCAGCAGTCCCGACCTCCTGGAACTGTTTTTT | CASSPDLLELFF
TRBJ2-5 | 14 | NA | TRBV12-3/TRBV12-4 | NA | TGTGCCAGCAGCCAAACGGTCAACCAAGAGACCCAGTACTTC | CASSQTVNQETQYF
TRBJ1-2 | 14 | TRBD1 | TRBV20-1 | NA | TGCAGTGCTACAGGAGGACAGGGAGGCTATGGCTACACCTTC | CSATGGQGGYGYTF
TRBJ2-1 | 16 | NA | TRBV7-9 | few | TGTGCCAGCAGCACGCTGGCGGGACAGAAGGGCAATGAGCAGTTCTTC | CASSTLAGQKGNEQFF
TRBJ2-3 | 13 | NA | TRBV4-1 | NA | TGCGCCTGTCGCGGGGAGGGCACAGATACGCAGTATTTT | CACRGEGTDTQYF
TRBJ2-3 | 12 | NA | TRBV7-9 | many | TGTGCCAGCAGCTTAGCATCAGATACGCAGTATTTT | CASSLASDTQYF
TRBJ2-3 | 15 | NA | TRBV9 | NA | TGTGCCAGCAGCGTGGCGGGGCGTAGCACAGATACGCAGTATTTT | CASSVAGRSTDTQYF
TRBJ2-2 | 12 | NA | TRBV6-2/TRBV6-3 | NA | TGTGCCAGCAGCTCCAGTGGCGGGGAGCTGTTTTTT | CASSSSGGELFF
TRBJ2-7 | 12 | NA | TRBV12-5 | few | TGTGCTAGTGGCCCTCTCTCCTACGAGCAGTACTTC | CASGPLSYEQYF
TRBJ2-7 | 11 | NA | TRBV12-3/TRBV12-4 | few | TGTGCCAGCAGGATGAGCTACGAGCAGTACTTC | CASRMSYEQYF
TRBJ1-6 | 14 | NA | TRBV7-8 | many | TGTGCCAGCAGCTTAGGACCCAAGGGTTCACCCCTCCACTTT | CASSLGPKGSPLHF
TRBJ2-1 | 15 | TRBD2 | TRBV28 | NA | TGTGCCAGCAGTTACGTGCGGGGGGCGAAGAATGAGCAGTTCTTC | CASSYVRGAKNEQFF
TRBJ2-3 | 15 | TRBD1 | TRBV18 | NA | TGTGCCAGCTCACGACGACAGGGGGCAGAAGATACGCAGTATTTT | CASSRRQGAEDTQYF
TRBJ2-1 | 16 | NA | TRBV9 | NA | TGTGCCAGCAGCTTAGGGACTGGGCATCCCCACAATGAGCAGTTCTTC | CASSLGTGHPHNEQFF
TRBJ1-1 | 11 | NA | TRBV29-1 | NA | TGCAGCGTTGAAAGGCGCACTGAAGCTTTCTTT | CSVERRTEAFF
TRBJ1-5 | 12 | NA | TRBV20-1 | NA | TGCAGTGCTAGAGCCGTGGGTCAGCCCCAGCATTTT | CSARAVGQPQHF
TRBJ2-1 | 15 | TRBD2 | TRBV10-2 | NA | TGCGCCAGCAGTGAGTCACGGGGGGGATACAATGAGCAGTTCTTC | CASSESRGGYNEQFF
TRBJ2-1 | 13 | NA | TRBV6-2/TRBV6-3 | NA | TGTGCCAGCACCTTATATGGGTCAAATGAGCAGTTCTTC | CASTLYGSNEQFF
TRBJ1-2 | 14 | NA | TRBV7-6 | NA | TGTGCCAGCAGCTTAGCAAAAAGGGGCTATGGCTACACCTTC | CASSLAKRGYGYTF
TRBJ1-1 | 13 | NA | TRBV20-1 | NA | TGCAGTGCTGCCGGGGACCTGAACACTGAAGCTTTCTTT | CSAAGDLNTEAFF